One sample yielded the 25 T cell receptor beta chains listed below, sequenced in a study of cytomegalovirus exposure and HLA in healthy donors. It was with 60 Vbeta and 13 Jbeta primers that the PCR ran. Profiled with immunoSEQ multiplex PCR; TCRdb holds only in-frame clones, not every one. In the table there are approximately 180,000 clones, 80% of which are singletons. The sample consisted of PBMCs. The origin of the receptors is a man aged 25-45 years in good health and CMV-seropositive.

The chain links TRBV9 to TRBJ2-1, with no clear D. V was clipped by 3 bases and J by 5 bases, with 6 bases between them. CDR3 length: 12 amino acids. Germline V gene lookup returns CDR1 SGDLS and CDR2 YYNGEE. CDR3 nucleotides: TGTGCCAGCAGCGCTCTTAACAATGAGCAGTTCTTC. Translated, it gives CASSALNNEQFF. Full variable domain (outside the CDR3, taken from reference TRBV9 and TRBJ2-1): DSGVTQTPKHLITATGQRVTLRCSPRSGDLSVYWYQQSLDQGLQFLIQYYNGEERAKGNILERFSAQQFPDLHSELNLSSLELGDSALYFCASSALNNEQFFGPGTRLTVL.

The V call is TRBV4-3, the J call TRBJ2-7; 12 bases are a match to TRBD1. Per germline, CDR1 LGHNA and CDR2 YSLEER. Trimming removed 2 bases from V and 4 bases from J; junction bases left unmatched: 9. This CDR3 comprises 17 residues. CDR3 residues: CASSQTGTGGRGYEQYF. The CDR3 coding sequence is TGCGCCAGCAGCCAAACCGGGACAGGGGGCAGAGGTTACGAGCAGTACTTC.

The V call is TRBV5-1, the J call TRBJ2-5; D is possibly TRBD2 (6 bases). Germline V gene lookup returns CDR1 SGHRS and CDR2 YFSETQ. The CDR3 contains 14 residues. Trimming left V 4 bases short and J 2 bases short, with 12 bases between. The CDR3 nucleotides read TGCGCCAGCAGCCGGGGACTTATACAAGAGACCCAGTACTTC. The encoded protein is CASSRGLIQETQYF.

This clone was recorded only once. The chain is built from TRBV5-8 and TRBJ2-3; tentatively, D is TRBD2 (5 bases). Germline V gene sequence: CDR1 SGHTS, CDR2 YDEGEE. V lost 3 bases to trimming and J lost 2 bases, with 16 bases between them. The CDR3 consists of 16 residues. The CDR3 protein is CASSSGGVGYTDTQYF. CDR3 sequence (DNA): TGTGCCAGCAGCTCCGGAGGAGTAGGGTACACAGATACGCAGTATTTT.

The chain uses TRBV29-1 and TRBJ1-5; TRBD1 is a possible D gene (6 bases). This CDR3 is built from 13 residues. The V gene's germline CDR1 is SQVTM and CDR2 ANQGSEA. V was shortened by 6 bases and J by 5 bases, with 14 bases between the two germline ends. CDR3 amino acids: CSVKDSGDQPQHF. CDR3 DNA sequence: TGCAGCGTGAAGGACAGTGGGGATCAGCCCCAGCATTTT.

This rearrangement joins TRBV7-6 to TRBJ2-7; D possibly corresponds to TRBD2 (6 bases). The germline CDR1 and CDR2 sequences are SGHVS and FNYEAQ. Trimming took off 1 base at V and 7 bases at J, with 17 bases between the two ends. The CDR3 is 15 residues long. This CDR3 is CASSLDGVGGGEQYF. CDR3 nucleotides: TGTGCCAGCAGCTTAGATGGGGTCGGGGGTGGAGAGCAGTACTTC.

The chain employs TRBV11-3 and TRBJ2-5; 9 bases align to TRBD2. The CDR3 consists of 14 residues. CDR1 is SGHNT and CDR2 is YENEEA in the germline V gene. J lost 5 bases, V lost 5 bases, and 6 bases had no gene match. The CDR3 bases are TGTGCCAGCAGCCCGGGACTAGCACAGGAGACCCAGTACTTC. It codes for CASSPGLAQETQYF. Based on the CDR3 plus reference TRBV11-3 and TRBJ2-5, the full variable domain is EAGVVQSPRYKIIEKKQPVAFWCNPISGHNTLYWYLQNLGQGPELLIRYENEEAVDDSQLPKDRFSAERLKGVDSTLKIQPAELGDSAVYLCASSPGLAQETQYFGPGTRLLVL.

J is TRBJ2-2 and V is TRBV7-9; maybe TRBD2 (6 bases). Looked up from germline, CDR1 is SEHNR and CDR2 is FQNEAQ (reference sequence). Trimming shortened V by 5 bases and J by 0 bases, and 16 bases separated the two germline ends. There are 17 residues in the CDR3. The CDR3 DNA reads TGTGCCAGCAGCCCTAGACTAGAACCGACGAACACCGGGGAGCTGTTTTTT. This codes for CASSPRLEPTNTGELFF.

This chain joins TRBV6-6 and TRBJ2-7; 10 nucleotides line up with TRBD2. Per germline, CDR1 MNHNY and CDR2 SVGAGI (reference sequence). The CDR3 contains 13 residues. The trim removed 6 bases at V and 4 bases at J, leaving 3 bases unmatched. CDR3 nucleotide sequence: TGTGCCAGCAGCCGGACTAGCGGATACGAGCAGTACTTC. It is translated as CASSRTSGYEQYF.

This rearrangement joins TRBV7-9 to TRBJ2-5; TRBD2 might be the D (5 bases). The better agreement between TRBJ2-7 and the DNA end casts doubt on the J call. CDR3 size: 14 residues. CDR1 SEHNR and CDR2 FQNEAQ come from the germline V gene (reference sequence). The chain's CDR3 is CASSLAGAAYEQYF. The CDR3 region has the DNA TGTGCCAGCAGCTTAGCGGGAGCTGCCTACGAGCAGTACTTC.

The rearrangement uses TRBV6-1 and TRBJ2-7, with a tentative D call TRBD2 (6 bases). The CDR3 covers 14 residues. V shed 4 bases and J shed 2 bases, with 12 bases lying between them. Germline assignment: CDR1 MNHNS and CDR2 SASEGT. CDR3 in amino acids: CASSVRAGTYEQYF. The CDR3 DNA follows: TGTGCCAGCAGTGTACGGGCGGGGACCTACGAGCAGTACTTC.

The rearrangement links TRBV14 to TRBJ2-4; no clear D. V lost 3 bases and J lost 7, with 10 bases in between. This CDR3 contains 13 residues. The germline gives CDR1 SGHDN, CDR2 FVKESK. CDR3 coding DNA: TGTGCCAGCAGCCAGACGATCGGGAACATTCAGTACTTC. Translation gives CASSQTIGNIQYF.

This chain uses TRBV4-3 with TRBJ2-6; maybe TRBD2 (5 bases). CDR3 size: 19 residues. In germline, CDR1 is LGHNA, CDR2 YSLEER. Trimming removed 4 bases from V and 4 bases from J, with 23 bases in between. CDR3 sequence: CASSPGWERAESGANVLTF. Here the CDR3 DNA reads TGCGCCAGCAGCCCTGGTTGGGAGAGGGCGGAGAGCGGGGCCAACGTCCTGACTTTC.

The V gene is TRBV4-2, the J gene TRBJ1-1; perhaps TRBD1 as D (6 bases). From germline, CDR1 is LGHNA and CDR2 YNFKEQ. This CDR3 is 15 amino acids long. Trimming removed 3 bases at V and 4 bases at J, with 15 bases between. As DNA, the CDR3 is TGTGCCAGCAGCCAGGAAGGACAGAGCCTCACTGAAGCTTTCTTT. It specifies CASSQEGQSLTEAFF.

The chain uses TRBV28 and TRBJ1-2, with 7 positions matching TRBD1. Germline CDR1 MDHEN, CDR2 SYDVKM. V gave up 4 bases and J gave up 2 bases; unmatched junction bases: 16. The CDR3 is 18 residues long. The CDR3 region is CASSSQSPSAGGNYGYTF. The CDR3 DNA follows: TGTGCCAGCAGTTCCCAATCCCCTTCGGCAGGGGGGAACTATGGCTACACCTTC.

This sequence joins TRBV29-1 and TRBJ2-5; D might be TRBD1 (6 bases). Germline V gives CDR1 SQVTM, CDR2 ANQGSEA. Trimming took off 7 bases at V and 4 bases at J, with 13 bases between the two ends. The CDR3 is made up of 12 amino acids. The CDR3 spells CSAGTLGETQYF. CDR3 bases: TGCAGCGCCGGGACATTAGGAGAGACCCAGTACTTC.

This clone was recorded a few times. The J gene is TRBJ1-4, the V gene TRBV6-5, with D possibly being TRBD1 (6 bases). CDR1 is MNHEY and CDR2 is SVGAGI in the germline V gene. This CDR3 region has 14 residues. Trimming removed 2 bases from V and 6 bases from J, with 10 bases in between. CDR3 region: CASSYGGAHEKLFF. The CDR3 bases are TGTGCCAGCAGTTACGGGGGCGCGCATGAAAAACTGTTTTTT.

The CDR3 loop is CASRPGTGALNEKLFF. CDR3 bases: TGTGCCAGCAGACCCGGGACAGGGGCCCTTAATGAAAAACTGTTTTTT. This sequence joins TRBV9 and TRBJ1-4, with TRBD1 matching over 10 bases. Trimming at V came to 5 bases and at J to 4 bases, leaving 8 bases not matched to a gene. Per germline, CDR1 SGDLS and CDR2 YYNGEE. The CDR3 is 16 amino acids.

About this clone: A read error may account for a junction end that differs from germline. The chain carries TRBV6-1 and TRBJ1-2; tentatively, D is TRBD1 (6 bases). Germline V gene data show CDR1 as MNHNS and CDR2 as SASEGT. The CDR3 sequence is 14 residues long. Here the CDR3 reads CASSPRGQPPLAGF. CDR3 nucleotides: TGTGCCAGCAGCCCCCGAGGACAGCCTCCCCTCGCGGGCTTC.

This clone appeared a single time. The rearrangement links TRBV5-1 to TRBJ2-2; TRBD1 matches 7 bases. The CDR3 extends over 14 amino acids. Trimming took 4 bases from V and 0 from J; bases not matched to a gene: 0. CDR1 and CDR2 (germline): SGHRS, YFSETQ. CDR3 protein: CASSGTANTGELFF. CDR3 nucleotides: TGCGCCAGCAGCGGGACAGCGAACACCGGGGAGCTGTTTTTT.

This clone showed up just once. The chain combines TRBV19 with TRBJ2-1, with 10 bases lining up with TRBD2. The junction had 3 bases not matched to a gene; V was cut back by 2 bases and J by 2 bases. There are 16 residues in the CDR3. Germline CDR1 reads LNHDA; CDR2 reads SQIVND (reference sequence). CDR3 sequence: CASSISLAGAYNEQFF. In DNA form, the CDR3 reads TGTGCCAGTAGTATATCCCTAGCGGGAGCCTACAATGAGCAGTTCTTC.

The V and J genes are TRBV13 and TRBJ2-1; perhaps TRBD2 as D (6 bases). The V and J ends lost 0 bases and 7 bases respectively, with 22 bases between them. The CDR3 is 18 residues long. The germline V gene encodes CDR1 PRHDT and CDR2 FYEKMQ (reference sequence). The CDR3 nucleotides are TGTGCCAGCAGCTTAGGGGAGTTGGAGACTAGGAGTTTTAATGAGCAGTTCTTC. As protein: CASSLGELETRSFNEQFF.

The chain has TRBV25-1 and TRBJ1-3, with 7 bases that match TRBD1. The CDR3 runs 16 residues. With V trimmed by 6 bases and J by 2 bases, 10 bases remained unmatched. CDR1 and CDR2 from the germline V gene are MGHDK and SYGVNS. CDR3 sequence reads: CASRETGWSTGNTIYF. The CDR3 bases are TGTGCCAGCAGAGAGACAGGGTGGAGTACTGGAAACACCATATATTTT.

The chain combines TRBV7-9 with TRBJ1-1; possibly TRBD1 for D (5 bases). Trimming took 5 bases from V and 4 from J, leaving 17 bases between them. The CDR3 loop spans 15 amino acids. The germline gives CDR1 SEHNR, CDR2 FQNEAQ (reference sequence). The CDR3 is CASSHGRGGVTEAFF. In DNA, the CDR3 is TGTGCCAGCAGCCATGGCCGGGGGGGGGTCACTGAAGCTTTCTTT.

The gene calls are TRBV7-9 and TRBJ2-7; maybe TRBD1 (5 bases). CDR1 SEHNR and CDR2 FQNEAQ come from the germline V gene (reference sequence). The germline V and J ends were trimmed by 4 bases and 2 bases, with 9 bases remaining between them. The CDR3 is 13 amino acids. The CDR3 DNA reads TGTGCCAGCAGCTCTGGGGCCACCTACGAGCAGTACTTC. Protein product: CASSSGATYEQYF.